This T cell receptor beta chain is from a study of cytomegalovirus exposure and HLA in healthy donors. The CDR3 loop spans 15 amino acids. From germline, CDR1 is SGDLS and CDR2 YYNGEE. The V gene end was trimmed by 2 bases and the J gene end by 4 bases; junction bases not matched to a gene: 8. Assay: immunoSEQ multiplex PCR; the TCRdb copy retains only in-frame clones and omits some. This table holds 300,000 to 400,000 clones, approximately 85% found once. Whole-study findings and limits: As confirmed in vitro, three CMV-associated chains were specific for CMV antigens.

Comment on this clone: Antigen: not known.

The rearrangement joins TRBV9 to TRBJ1-1, with 7 bases lining up with TRBD1. The clonotype originates from a man aged 25-40 years in good health and CMV-seronegative. The sample taken for sequencing was PBMCs. CDR3 protein: CASSVEGARSTEAFF. The CDR3 nucleotides read TGTGCCAGCAGCGTCGAGGGGGCGCGGAGCACTGAAGCTTTCTTT.